A single T cell receptor beta chain is shown here with its context. MiXCR was run by TCRdb on the 5' RACE reads, yielding one entry per CDR3 protein. The data hold around 200,000 distinct CDR3 sequences, with around a fifth observed a single time. This entry is derived from a study of T-cell memory formation after mild COVID-19. Germline V gene lookup returns CDR1 LGHNA and CDR2 YSLEER. The CDR3 sequence is 16 residues long. V was clipped by 0 bases and J by 0 bases, with 11 bases between them. The specimen was PBMCs or a T cell subset sorted from them (not recorded which). V is TRBV4-3 and J is TRBJ1-1, with D unresolved. The sequence was collected from an adult woman who had mild COVID-19 (a few samples of this study predate the infection). Cell type and time point are not known. CDR3 amino acids: CASSQDFSRLNTEAFF. Written as DNA, the CDR3 is TGCGCCAGCAGCCAAGATTTTTCCAGACTGAACACTGAAGCTTTCTTT.